The sequence of this TCR beta chain was determined in a study of T-cell memory formation after mild COVID-19. Study conclusions and caveats: CD4+ contracting clones were mainly CM and EM; CD8+ ones, EMRA.

A remark on this clonotype: Its antigen is not identified.

TCRdb itself ran the 5' RACE reads through MiXCR, one entry per CDR3 protein. The data show approximately 150,000 distinct CDR3 sequences, roughly a fifth seen once. Germline assignment: CDR1 MNHEY and CDR2 SVGEGT. The CDR3 covers 15 residues. Trimming took off 6 bases at V and 0 bases at J, with 12 bases between the two ends. This chain links TRBV6-2 or TRBV6-3 with TRBJ2-4; D is unclear. Specimen: PBMCs or a T cell subset sorted from them (not recorded which). This TCR was recovered from an adult woman who had mild COVID-19 (a few samples of this study predate the infection). Cell type and time point are not known. The CDR3 coding sequence is TGTGCCAGCAGCCCAGAAGGGCTAGCCAAAAACATTCAGTACTTC. Residues: CASSPEGLAKNIQYF.